This T cell receptor (beta chain) comes out of a study of T-cell reconstitution after alpha-beta-depleted transplantation in children. Study observations and caveats: By one year post-transplant, T-cell counts and diversity largely arose from T cells that were newly produced. The origin of alpha-beta T cells about two months after transplant was reportedly several hundred expanded graft clones. Surviving recipient T cells and thymic progenitors underlay high day-60 TCRbeta diversity in some patients.

This clonotype came up many times. Its antigen is not known. Trimming took 6 bases from V and 7 from J; bases not matched to a gene: 10. Germline lookup yields CDR1 MRHNA and CDR2 SNTAGT. The CDR3 sequence is 15 residues long. Construction of the TCRbeta library involved unique molecular identifiers. MiXCR, applied by TCRdb to the PCR reads, yields one record per CDR3 protein. The data hold about 98,000 distinct CDR3 sequences, with roughly 7.1% observed a single time. The source of this sequence is a boy between 2 and 10 years old with acute lymphoblastic leukemia, due to receive a stem cell transplant. The chain links TRBV6-4 to TRBJ2-1; 9 bases map to TRBD2. The sequences come from PBMCs, collected before TCRalphabeta/CD19-depleted stem cell transplant. Here the CDR3 DNA reads TGTGCCAGCAGCCTGGGCGGGGGGGCCCTGAATGAGCAGTTCTTC. The encoded protein is CASSLGGGALNEQFF.